The 20 T cell receptor beta chains listed next were all sequenced from one sample in a study of cytomegalovirus exposure and HLA in healthy donors. It was with 60 Vbeta and 13 Jbeta primers that the PCR ran. Sequencing was performed with immunoSEQ multiplex PCR; in TCRdb, only in-frame clones are kept and a portion is missing. The sample includes over 110,000 clones, 78% of them seen just once. Sequencing was performed on PBMCs. The receptors were sampled from a woman between 40 and 50 years old in good health and CMV-seropositive.

The chain links TRBV13 to TRBJ2-5; D possibly corresponds to TRBD1 (6 bases). CDR1 and CDR2 from the germline V gene are PRHDT and FYEKMQ (reference sequence). The V end was cut by 3 bases, the J end by 6 bases, with 20 bases between. CDR3 length: 16 residues. The CDR3 loop reads CASSFEGDRPSQTQYF. The DNA for the CDR3 is TGTGCCAGCAGCTTCGAGGGGGATAGGCCCAGCCAGACCCAGTACTTC. Full variable domain (remainder filled in from reference TRBV13 and TRBJ2-5): AAGVIQSPRHLIKEKRETATLKCYPIPRHDTVYWYQQGPGQDPQFLISFYEKMQSDKGSIPDRFSAQQFSDYHSELNMSSLELGDSALYFCASSFEGDRPSQTQYFGPGTRLLVL.

In its sample, this clone was seen a few times. J is TRBJ2-1 and V is TRBV5-1, with D perhaps matching TRBD2 (5 bases). The CDR3 runs to 14 residues. Germline lookup yields CDR1 SGHRS and CDR2 YFSETQ. Trimming left V 2 bases short and J 5 bases short, with 11 bases between. The CDR3 DNA is TGCGCCAGCAGCTTAGCGACTATGGACAATGAGCAGTTCTTC. Protein: CASSLATMDNEQFF.

J is TRBJ1-5 and V is TRBV7-8; D gene ambiguous. With 1 base removed from V and 0 bases from J, the gap between germline ends came to 10 bases. This CDR3 comprises 16 residues. Looked up from germline, CDR1 is SGHVS and CDR2 is FQNEAQ. CDR3 residues: CASSLVSRISNQPQHF. CDR3 DNA sequence: TGTGCCAGCAGCTTAGTCAGCAGGATTAGCAATCAGCCCCAGCATTTT.

This sequence joins TRBV6-6 and TRBJ2-3; a possible D gene is TRBD2 (6 bases). Between the trimmed V and J ends, which lost 2 bases and 6 bases, there was a span of 18 bases. The CDR3 is 16 residues long. The germline gives CDR1 MNHNY, CDR2 SVGAGI (reference sequence). CDR3 loop: CASSYVTSGSADTQYF. The DNA of the CDR3 is TGTGCCAGCAGTTACGTAACGTCCGGGAGCGCGGATACGCAGTATTTT.

V usage is TRBV4-1 and J usage is TRBJ1-1; D perhaps matches TRBD1 (5 bases). Germline CDR1 reads MGHRA; CDR2 reads YSYEKL. Trimming left V 0 bases short and J 8 bases short, with 10 bases between. The CDR3 runs to 13 residues. CDR3 residues: CASSQEGLDEAFF. The DNA of the CDR3 is TGCGCCAGCAGCCAAGAGGGGCTGGACGAAGCTTTCTTT.

This clone was seen a few times. V gene TRBV9 combines with J gene TRBJ2-2; 7 bases agree with TRBD1. From germline, CDR1 is SGDLS and CDR2 YYNGEE. The CDR3 spans 15 residues. V was clipped by 4 bases and J by 4 bases; unmatched bases: 7. The CDR3 region is CASSPLDRSTGELFF. The CDR3 coding sequence is TGTGCCAGCAGCCCCCTGGACAGGAGCACCGGGGAGCTGTTTTTT.

In this sample, this clone turned up a few times. The chain combines TRBV7-9 with TRBJ2-7; possible D gene TRBD1, 7 bases. The CDR3 totals 14 residues. Between the trimmed V and J ends, which lost 4 bases and 5 bases, there was a span of 15 bases. The V gene's germline CDR1 is SEHNR and CDR2 FQNEAQ (reference sequence). As DNA, the CDR3 is TGTGCCAGCAGCTGGGGGGACACAGGGGACGAGCAGTACTTC. This encodes CASSWGDTGDEQYF.

V gene TRBV18 combines with J gene TRBJ2-5; 9 bases align to TRBD1. The V and J ends lost 2 bases and 4 bases, in that order; junction bases with no gene match: 2. Per germline, CDR1 KGHSH and CDR2 LQKENI. This CDR3 contains 14 residues. The chain's CDR3 is CASSPNRGLETQYF. The CDR3, as DNA: TGTGCCAGCTCACCAAACAGGGGGCTAGAGACCCAGTACTTC. The full variable domain, completed using reference TRBV18 and TRBJ2-5, is NAGVMQNPRHLVRRRGQEARLRCSPMKGHSHVYWYRQLPEEGLKFMVYLQKENIIDESGMPKERFSAEFPKEGPSILRIQQVVRGDSAAYFCASSPNRGLETQYFGPGTRLLVL.

J is TRBJ2-3 and V is TRBV9, with 7 bases identical to TRBD1. The V and J ends lost 0 bases and 0 bases, in that order; junction bases with no gene match: 4. Germline V lookup: CDR1 SGDLS, CDR2 YYNGEE. This CDR3 has 16 amino acids. As DNA, the CDR3 is TGTGCCAGCAGCGTAGGAGGGGGCCCCAGCACAGATACGCAGTATTTT. Its protein is CASSVGGGPSTDTQYF. The full variable domain, rest sourced from reference TRBV9 and TRBJ2-3, is DSGVTQTPKHLITATGQRVTLRCSPRSGDLSVYWYQQSLDQGLQFLIQYYNGEERAKGNILERFSAQQFPDLHSELNLSSLELGDSALYFCASSVGGGPSTDTQYFGPGTRLTVL.

V gene TRBV7-2 combines with J gene TRBJ2-5; D might be TRBD1 (6 bases). The CDR3 contains 16 residues. CDR1 is SGHTA, CDR2 FQGNSA, per germline. V was clipped by 0 bases and J by 9 bases, with 20 bases between them. In DNA form, the CDR3 reads TGTGCCAGCAGCTTAGCGCTCGGCAGGGGTGTCTCTGCCCAGTACTTC. It translates to CASSLALGRGVSAQYF.

The chain couples TRBV7-9 to TRBJ1-4, with 11 nucleotides matching TRBD1. CDR1 is SEHNR and CDR2 is FQNEAQ in the germline V gene (reference sequence). V trimming: 5 bases; J trimming: 10 bases; junction bases outside the gene matches: 18. The CDR3 runs 18 residues. The CDR3 reads CASSTPGQGEDIKGKLFF. In DNA form, the CDR3 reads TGTGCCAGCAGCACCCCGGGACAGGGGGAGGATATTAAGGGAAAACTGTTTTTT.

The chain is built from TRBV5-1 and TRBJ2-7, with 15 bases lining up with TRBD2. The CDR3 consists of 17 residues. The germline gives CDR1 SGHRS, CDR2 YFSETQ. Germline trimming cut 7 bases from V and 0 bases from J; bases unmatched to any gene: 8. The CDR3 nucleotides are TGCGCCAGCCCTCAGCGGACTAGCGGGAGGGACTCCTACGAGCAGTACTTC. Its protein product is CASPQRTSGRDSYEQYF. Variable domain in full (rest from reference TRBV5-1 and TRBJ2-7): KAGVTQTPRYLIKTRGQQVTLSCSPISGHRSVSWYQQTPGQGLQFLFEYFSETQRNKGNFPGRFSGRQFSNSRSEMNVSTLELGDSALYLCASPQRTSGRDSYEQYFGPGTRLTVT.

This chain uses TRBV5-6 with TRBJ1-6; D is unclear. CDR1 is SGHDT, CDR2 YYEEEE, per germline. With 0 bases removed from V and 11 bases from J, the gap between germline ends came to 15 bases. CDR3 length: 15 amino acids. CDR3 bases: TGTGCCAGCAGCTTGGGGTCCGGTGATGTGGCACCCCTCCACTTT. It specifies CASSLGSGDVAPLHF.

The V and J genes are TRBV20-1 and TRBJ2-7, with a tentative D call TRBD1 (7 bases). The V end was cut by 3 bases, the J end by 9 bases, with 12 bases between. CDR3 length: 11 residues. Germline-derived CDR1 and CDR2 are DFQATT and SNEGSKA (reference sequence). CDR3 DNA: TGCAGTGCTAGCGGAGGGGGCAGGCAGTACTTC. This codes for CSASGGGRQYF.

The rearrangement links TRBV7-3 to TRBJ2-1; perhaps TRBD2 as D (6 bases). Trimming stripped 8 bases from V and 4 bases from J, with 18 bases between. The CDR3 has 15 residues. Germline values: CDR1 SGHTA, CDR2 FQGTGA. The CDR3 coding sequence is TGTGCCAGCGGAGCTAGCGTTGGGGATTACAATGAGCAGTTCTTC. This gives the protein CASGASVGDYNEQFF.

This chain connects TRBV5-1 to TRBJ1-3; no reliable D call. The germline gives CDR1 SGHRS, CDR2 YFSETQ. V lost 0 bases, J lost 0 bases, and 7 bases lay in between. The CDR3 contains 15 residues. The CDR3 DNA is TGCGCCAGCAGCTTGGAGAGCCTCTCTGGAAACACCATATATTTT. Its protein is CASSLESLSGNTIYF.

The V call is TRBV6-1, the J call TRBJ1-3; TRBD1 matches at 9 bases. Trimming cost V 2 bases and J 2 bases; bases outside gene matches: 4. CDR3 length: 16 amino acids. The germline CDR1 and CDR2 sequences are MNHNS and SASEGT. In DNA, the CDR3 is TGTGCCAGCAGTGAACTTACAGGGGGCACTGGAAACACCATATATTTT. Protein: CASSELTGGTGNTIYF.

In regard to this clone: One end of the junction is discordant with germline, which a read error may explain. The chain couples TRBV7-9 to TRBJ2-7; the D gene is possibly TRBD1 (5 bases). This CDR3 has 15 amino acids. CDR1 SEHNR and CDR2 FQNEAQ come from the germline V gene (reference sequence). The DNA of the CDR3 is TGTTCCAGCAGCGCTCCCGAAAGGGGCTCCTACGAGCAGTACTTC. Encoded protein: CSSSAPERGSYEQYF.

V and J are TRBV18 and TRBJ1-2, with D tentatively TRBD1 (6 bases). CDR1 KGHSH and CDR2 LQKENI come from the germline V gene. CDR3 length: 14 residues. Between the trimmed V and J ends, which lost 3 bases and 3 bases, there was a span of 11 bases. The CDR3 protein is CASSPGARDYGYTF. CDR3 sequence (DNA): TGTGCCAGCTCACCGGGGGCGCGGGACTATGGCTACACCTTC.

V and J are TRBV27 and TRBJ2-7, with D uncertain. CDR1 is MNHEY, CDR2 SMNVEV, per germline (reference sequence). This CDR3 has 14 residues. Trimming removed 6 bases at V and 5 bases at J, with 17 bases between. CDR3 residues: CASRLGPLGHEQYF. DNA of the CDR3: TGTGCCAGCAGGTTGGGCCCACTTGGGCACGAGCAGTACTTC.